Listed here is a single TCR beta chain. The data were obtained in a study of control samples from healthy donors and cancer patients. Assay used: immunoSEQ multiplex PCR; TCRdb lists only in-frame clones, some missing. The data contain around 110,000 clones, 93% of them singletons. This CDR3 is built from 18 residues. This sequence was found in a man aged 25 to 40 in good health. The specimen was blood. J is TRBJ2-3 and V is TRBV21-1; the table assigns TRBD2, which was not confirmed against the DNA. TRBV21-1 is shown as a pseudogene. This CDR3 is CASSKERGARNLTDTQYF. The CDR3 DNA follows: TGTGCCAGCAGCAAAGAGCGGGGGGCCAGAAACCTCACAGATACGCAGTATTTT.